The next 23 T cell receptor beta chains were all read from a single sample in a study of cytomegalovirus exposure and HLA in healthy donors. Primers for the PCR totalled 60 Vbeta and 13 Jbeta. The method was immunoSEQ multiplex PCR; TCRdb's version includes in-frame clones alone and lacks a portion of them. In the table there are fewer than 95,000 clones, roughly three fifths of which are singletons. The sequencing sample was made of PBMCs. The source of these receptors is a woman aged 25 to 39 in good health and CMV-seronegative.

The chain's CDR3 is CASSPLSAGGPEQYF. The CDR3 DNA reads as TGTGCCAGCAGCCCCCTTTCGGCGGGGGGGCCCGAGCAGTACTTC. The rearrangement uses TRBV11-2 and TRBJ2-7; 9 nucleotides align to TRBD2. V shed 5 bases and J 6 bases; nucleotides not matched to a gene: 11. In germline, CDR1 is SGHAT, CDR2 FQNNGV. The CDR3 runs 15 residues.

The rearrangement uses TRBV19 and TRBJ1-2; TRBD1 agrees at 10 bases. CDR3 length: 15 residues. J lost 8 bases, V lost 4 bases, and 10 bases had no gene match. Germline CDR1 is LNHDA and CDR2 is SQIVND (reference sequence). In nucleotides, the CDR3 is TGTGCCAGTAGTACCCCGGGACAGGGGACTTGGGGCTACACCTTC. Protein sequence: CASSTPGQGTWGYTF.

The chain uses TRBV2 and TRBJ2-7, with D perhaps TRBD2 (6 bases). V lost 7 bases, J lost 4 bases, and 20 bases lay in between. The CDR3 loop spans 15 amino acids. Germline CDR1 reads SNHLY; CDR2 reads FYNNEI. The CDR3 region has the DNA TGTGCCAGCACAGGACACTCAACCCGGGGGTACGAGCAGTACTTC. This translates into CASTGHSTRGYEQYF.

The chain links TRBV7-9 to TRBJ1-5, with 7 bases identical to TRBD1. Germline-derived CDR1 and CDR2 are SEHNR and FQNEAQ (reference sequence). The ends lost 5 bases at V and 3 bases at J; junction bases unmatched: 7. The CDR3 spans 15 residues. The CDR3 region has the DNA TGTGCCAGCAGCCCCGGGACAGTCATCAATCAGCCCCAGCATTTT. This gives the protein CASSPGTVINQPQHF.

V usage is TRBV2 and J usage is TRBJ1-2; D is uncertain. Germline V gene sequence: CDR1 SNHLY, CDR2 FYNNEI. CDR3 length equals 13 residues. Trimming removed 9 bases from V and 1 base from J, with 12 bases in between. The CDR3 is CASPAPGNYGYTF. In DNA form, the CDR3 reads TGTGCCAGTCCGGCCCCGGGTAACTATGGCTACACCTTC.

This chain links TRBV4-1 with TRBJ1-2; 8 bases fit TRBD1. The length of the CDR3 is 14 residues. Trimming removed 1 base from V and 7 bases from J; junction bases left unmatched: 5. The germline CDR1 and CDR2 sequences are MGHRA and YSYEKL. Here the CDR3 reads CASSQGARGLGYTF. CDR3 sequence (DNA): TGCGCCAGCAGCCAAGGGGCCAGGGGGCTTGGCTACACCTTC.

J is TRBJ2-5 and V is TRBV27, with 12 nucleotides matching TRBD2. With V trimmed by 4 bases and J by 1 base, 7 bases remained unmatched. The CDR3 is 17 residues long. Germline V gene sequence: CDR1 MNHEY, CDR2 SMNVEV (reference sequence). Here the CDR3 reads CASSSQTSGRFQETQYF. CDR3 bases: TGTGCCAGCAGTTCGCAGACTAGCGGGAGATTCCAAGAGACCCAGTACTTC.

This chain links TRBV9 with TRBJ1-5; unclear D gene. Per germline, CDR1 SGDLS and CDR2 YYNGEE. V was cut by 0 bases and J by 8 bases, with 9 bases left in between. This CDR3 comprises 13 residues. CDR3 DNA sequence: TGTGCCAGCAGCGTAGGAGGAGGAGAGCCCCAGCATTTT. Translated: CASSVGGGEPQHF.

The chain recombines TRBV27 with TRBJ2-3, with D tentatively TRBD1 (6 bases). The germline V gene encodes CDR1 MNHEY and CDR2 SMNVEV (reference sequence). The CDR3 consists of 14 residues. Trimming removed 5 bases from V and 1 base from J, with 10 bases in between. In DNA form, the CDR3 reads TGTGCCAGCAGTCCGAGGACAGGCACAGATACGCAGTATTTT. Translated: CASSPRTGTDTQYF.

CDR3 loop: CASVGLAGNEQFF. CDR3 in DNA: TGTGCCAGCGTGGGACTAGCGGGAAATGAGCAGTTCTTC. V is TRBV2 and J is TRBJ2-1; 13 bases map to TRBD2. V was clipped by 8 bases and J by 7 bases; unmatched bases: 2. CDR1 is SNHLY, CDR2 FYNNEI, per germline. This CDR3 has 13 residues.

This clone was counted only a few times. The chain joins TRBV2 to TRBJ2-6; the match to TRBD1 covers 7 bases. CDR3 length: 15 residues. V lost 6 bases to trimming and J lost 0 bases; unmatched junction nucleotides: 2. Germline V gene data show CDR1 as SNHLY and CDR2 as FYNNEI. This CDR3 reads CASRNRGSGANVLTF. CDR3 nucleotide sequence: TGTGCCAGCAGAAACAGGGGCTCTGGGGCCAACGTCCTGACTTTC.

V usage is TRBV5-1 and J usage is TRBJ2-7; D unclear. Germline CDR1 reads SGHRS; CDR2 reads YFSETQ. The CDR3 covers 15 residues. Trimming shortened V by 0 bases and J by 2 bases, and 12 bases separated the two germline ends. The CDR3 loop reads CASSLAGGTAYEQYF. For the CDR3, the DNA is TGCGCCAGCAGCTTGGCCGGTGGAACAGCCTACGAGCAGTACTTC.

V gene TRBV6-5 combines with J gene TRBJ2-1; 7 bases match TRBD1. Trimming at V came to 2 bases and at J to 10 bases, leaving 8 bases not matched to a gene. The CDR3 runs 14 residues. The germline V gene encodes CDR1 MNHEY and CDR2 SVGAGI. The CDR3 nucleotides read TGTGCCAGCAGTTACCCACGGGACAGTAACGAGCAGTTCTTC. Amino acids: CASSYPRDSNEQFF.

V usage is TRBV6-1 and J usage is TRBJ1-3; a possible D gene is TRBD1 (6 bases). V gave up 6 bases and J gave up 4 bases, with 16 bases separating them. This CDR3 comprises 15 residues. The germline V gene has CDR1 MNHNS and CDR2 SASEGT. This chain's CDR3 is CASRQQGNLGNTIYF. CDR3 coding DNA: TGTGCCAGCAGGCAACAGGGAAATCTCGGAAACACCATATATTTT.

This sequence joins TRBV28 and TRBJ2-7; 10 positions match TRBD1. Germline V lookup: CDR1 MDHEN, CDR2 SYDVKM. The length of the CDR3 is 15 residues. V lost 2 bases, J lost 3 bases, and 4 bases stayed unmatched. CDR3: CASSLRDRGFYEQYF. The CDR3, as DNA: TGTGCCAGCAGTTTACGGGACAGGGGATTCTACGAGCAGTACTTC. The full variable domain, completed using reference TRBV28 and TRBJ2-7, is DVKVTQSSRYLVKRTGEKVFLECVQDMDHENMFWYRQDPGLGLRLIYFSYDVKMKEKGDIPEGYSVSREKKERFSLILESASTNQTSMYLCASSLRDRGFYEQYFGPGTRLTVT.

This rearrangement joins TRBV30 to TRBJ2-5, with no clear D. The J call may not be correct, given that the DNA end is closer to TRBJ2-7. This CDR3 comprises 12 residues. Looked up from germline, CDR1 is GTSNPN and CDR2 is SVGIG (reference sequence). The CDR3 is CACIRFSYEQYF. The DNA for the CDR3 is TGTGCCTGCATACGGTTCTCCTACGAGCAGTACTTC.

The J gene is TRBJ1-1, the V gene TRBV5-1; D is unclear. The CDR3 sequence is 13 residues long. V gave up 3 bases and J gave up 1 base, with 7 bases separating them. Germline V gene sequence: CDR1 SGHRS, CDR2 YFSETQ. The CDR3 reads CASSSSGNTEAFF. The CDR3 DNA sequence: TGCGCCAGCAGCTCGTCCGGGAACACTGAAGCTTTCTTT.

The chain uses TRBV7-9 and TRBJ2-1; TRBD2 matches at 7 bases. CDR3 size: 15 residues. The V gene's germline CDR1 is SEHNR and CDR2 FQNEAQ (reference sequence). V lost 4 bases and J lost 2; bases outside the gene matches: 5. CDR3: CASSSRERPYNEQFF. The DNA of the CDR3 is TGTGCCAGCAGCTCGCGGGAGAGGCCCTACAATGAGCAGTTCTTC.

The chain has TRBV7-2 and TRBJ2-3, with 7 bases that match TRBD2. Per germline, CDR1 SGHTA and CDR2 FQGNSA. The ends lost 5 bases at V and 5 bases at J; junction bases unmatched: 7. The CDR3 length is 14 residues. CDR3 residues: CASSPRGEKDTQYF. The CDR3 DNA reads TGTGCCAGCAGCCCTCGGGGGGAGAAAGATACGCAGTATTTT.

This clone occurred a few times. V and J are TRBV6-5 and TRBJ1-1; no reliable D call. The CDR3 has 12 residues. Germline CDR1 and CDR2: MNHEY and SVGAGI. Trimming took 6 bases from V and 0 from J, leaving 5 bases between them. CDR3 loop: CASSRLNTEAFF. The CDR3 nucleotides read TGTGCCAGCAGCCGTCTGAACACTGAAGCTTTCTTT.

The J gene is TRBJ1-1, the V gene TRBV7-7; D call uncertain. V was cut by 4 bases and J by 0 bases, with 9 bases left in between. CDR1 and CDR2 from the germline V gene are SSHAT and FNYEAQ (reference sequence). The CDR3 contains 14 residues. In DNA, the CDR3 is TGTGCCAGCAGCTCCTCCAGTTTGAACACTGAAGCTTTCTTT. Translating gives CASSSSSLNTEAFF.

The chain links TRBV7-2 to TRBJ2-5; perhaps TRBD1 as D (6 bases). The CDR3 is 14 residues long. Germline V gene data show CDR1 as SGHTA and CDR2 as FQGNSA. Trimming removed 5 bases from V and 4 bases from J, with 14 bases in between. CDR3 residues: CASSPHREGETQYF. In DNA, the CDR3 is TGTGCCAGCAGCCCCCACAGGGAAGGAGAGACCCAGTACTTC.

V and J are TRBV5-1 and TRBJ2-2; 8 bases fit TRBD1. V was pared by 0 bases and J by 7 bases, with 11 bases of the junction left unmatched. This CDR3 comprises 17 residues. CDR1 and CDR2 (germline): SGHRS, YFSETQ. The CDR3 coding sequence is TGCGCCAGCAGCTTGGGAAGGCGGGACAGGCGAAGCGGGGAGCTGTTTTTT. Translation: CASSLGRRDRRSGELFF.